These 17 T cell receptor beta chains share one sample of origin, sequenced in a study of blood T cell repertoires in COVID-19. Assay: immunoSEQ multiplex PCR; the TCRdb copy retains only in-frame clones and omits some. The profile shows about 150,000 clones, 86% of them singletons. Sequencing was performed on peripheral blood. The receptors originated from a woman in her 70s with acute or convalescent COVID-19.

This clone is a singleton in its sample. V is TRBV5-3 and J is TRBJ2-2, with 8 positions matching TRBD1. TRBV5-3 is noted as an ORF with a role that remains uncertain. The CDR3 is 14 residues long. V was pared by 2 bases and J by 4 bases, with 1 base of the junction left unmatched. For the CDR3, the DNA is TGTGCCAGAAGCTTACAGGGGGGCACCGGGGAGCTGTTTTTT. Translating it yields CARSLQGGTGELFF.

The chain combines TRBV10-1 with TRBJ2-5; TRBD1 might be the D (5 bases). Germline CDR1 WNHNN, CDR2 SYGVQD (reference sequence). V was cut by 10 bases and J by 1 base, with 13 bases left in between. The CDR3 is 13 residues long. CDR3 nucleotide sequence: TGCGCCACATCTCCACAGGTCCAAGAGACCCAGTACTTC. Translated: CATSPQVQETQYF.

The genes are TRBV6-1 and TRBJ2-5; TRBD2 aligns across 8 bases. In germline, CDR1 is MNHNS, CDR2 SASEGT. This CDR3 has 17 amino acids. The V gene end was trimmed by 4 bases and the J gene end by 1 base; junction bases not matched to a gene: 11. CDR3 in DNA: TGTGCCAGCAGTGCAAGGGGTAGCGGGGTATCCCAAGAGACCCAGTACTTC. It is translated as CASSARGSGVSQETQYF.

The rearrangement uses TRBV7-2 and TRBJ1-5; 7 nucleotides line up with TRBD1. V dropped 1 base and J dropped 6; count of bases not matched to a gene: 6. This CDR3 is 15 amino acids long. Germline loops: CDR1 SGHTA, CDR2 FQGNSA. CDR3 protein: CASSLEGGFGQPQHF. The CDR3, as DNA: TGTGCCAGCAGCTTAGAAGGGGGCTTCGGTCAGCCCCAGCATTTT.

This sequence joins TRBV5-1 and TRBJ2-5; 8 positions match TRBD1. CDR3 length: 15 amino acids. After removal of 0 bases from V and 7 bases from J, the junction contained 8 bases not matched to a gene. CDR1 is SGHRS, CDR2 YFSETQ, per germline. CDR3: CASSLGDRGSSTQYF. In DNA, the CDR3 is TGCGCCAGCAGCTTGGGTGACAGGGGATCTTCGACCCAGTACTTC.

The V and J genes are TRBV6-6 and TRBJ2-7; perhaps TRBD1 as D (6 bases). The germline V and J ends were trimmed by 6 bases and 6 bases, with 18 bases remaining between them. Per the germline V gene, CDR1 is MNHNY and CDR2 is SVGAGI (reference sequence). This CDR3 has 14 amino acids. The CDR3 loop reads CASRYTSGVSEQYF. In DNA, the CDR3 is TGTGCCAGCAGGTATACTTCAGGGGTGAGCGAGCAGTACTTC.

This clone was observed a single time. The rearrangement links TRBV5-4 to TRBJ2-2, with 7 bases fitting TRBD2. Germline V gene lookup returns CDR1 SGHNT and CDR2 YYREEE (reference sequence). The CDR3 covers 16 residues. After removal of 5 bases from V and 4 bases from J, the junction contained 11 bases not matched to a gene. The CDR3 protein is CASRGPGTGGTGELFF. The DNA of the CDR3 is TGTGCCAGCAGGGGGCCGGGAACGGGGGGCACCGGGGAGCTGTTTTTT.

CDR3: CASSYSIDRIGSNTGELFF. In DNA, the CDR3 is TGTGCCAGCAGTTACTCGATAGACAGGATAGGGTCGAACACCGGGGAGCTGTTTTTT. V and J are TRBV6-2 or TRBV6-3 and TRBJ2-2; the D gene is possibly TRBD1 (6 bases). The CDR3 spans 19 residues. Trimming took 0 bases from V and 0 from J, leaving 17 bases between them. Per germline, CDR1 MNHEY and CDR2 SVGEGT.

J is TRBJ2-1 and V is TRBV15; TRBD1 agrees at 10 bases. V lost 5 bases and J lost 4; bases outside the gene matches: 5. There are 15 residues in the CDR3. Germline V gives CDR1 LNHNV, CDR2 YYDKDF (reference sequence). The CDR3 loop is CATSAGTGVYNEQFF. CDR3 in DNA: TGTGCCACCAGCGCCGGGACAGGGGTATACAATGAGCAGTTCTTC.

The sample holds one count of this clone. This sequence joins TRBV19 and TRBJ2-3; 11 nucleotides agree with TRBD2. With 4 bases clipped from V and 2 bases from J, the junction kept 2 bases outside the gene matches. The CDR3 runs to 15 residues. Germline values: CDR1 LNHDA, CDR2 SQIVND (reference sequence). The CDR3: CASSKTSGVTDTQYF. CDR3 DNA sequence: TGTGCCAGTAGTAAGACTAGCGGGGTCACAGATACGCAGTATTTT.

This clone was observed a single time. V and J are TRBV27 and TRBJ2-2; 8 positions agree with TRBD1. The CDR3 sequence is 16 residues long. Germline V gene sequence: CDR1 MNHEY, CDR2 SMNVEV (reference sequence). J gave up 7 bases and V 7 bases, and 14 bases lay outside the gene matches. CDR3 in amino acids: CASTPTGTGIYGELFF. In DNA, the CDR3 is TGTGCCAGCACGCCCACCGGGACAGGAATTTACGGGGAGCTGTTTTTT.

This chain connects TRBV6-7 to TRBJ1-2; weak D call: TRBD1 (6 bases). TRBV6-7 is labeled an ORF, and its function is uncertain. The CDR3 runs to 14 residues. Trimming took off 4 bases at V and 4 bases at J, with 13 bases between the two ends. The CDR3 loop reads CASSCYGQTYGYTF. For the CDR3, the DNA is TGTGCCAGCAGTTGCTATGGACAGACCTATGGCTACACCTTC.

The chain uses TRBV21-1 and TRBJ2-1; the table calls TRBD1, which could not be checked here. TRBV21-1 is described as a pseudogene. The CDR3 extends over 12 amino acids. The CDR3 coding sequence is TGTGCCAGCAGCGGACGACAGGGTAGGCAGTTCTTC. It yields the protein CASSGRQGRQFF.

The CDR3 DNA reads as TGTGCCATCAGTGAGACTAGCGGATCCGGAGATACGCAGTATTTT. This gives the protein CAISETSGSGDTQYF. V gene TRBV10-3 combines with J gene TRBJ2-3; 8 bases match TRBD2. The CDR3 has 15 amino acids. CDR1 is ENHRY, CDR2 SYGVKD, per germline. V lost 2 bases, J lost 5 bases, and 6 bases stayed unmatched.

The chain joins TRBV10-3 to TRBJ1-1; 8 bases fit TRBD1. This CDR3 has 14 amino acids. J was trimmed by 11 bases and V by 0 bases; bases with no gene match: 8. Germline CDR1 and CDR2: ENHRY and SYGVKD. The DNA for the CDR3 is TGTGCCATCAGTGAGTCGCAGGGGGCGCTGGCGGCTTTCTTT. Translated: CAISESQGALAAFF.

This clone was observed a few times. V gene TRBV7-2 combines with J gene TRBJ1-3, with 7 bases fitting TRBD1. Germline values: CDR1 SGHTA, CDR2 FQGNSA. The CDR3 is 18 amino acids. J was trimmed by 0 bases and V by 5 bases; bases with no gene match: 13. The DNA for the CDR3 is TGTGCCAGCAGCAAACAATCGGGACAGCTGTTCTCTGGAAACACCATATATTTT. This encodes CASSKQSGQLFSGNTIYF.

This clone was counted a few times. V usage is TRBV4-1 and J usage is TRBJ1-2; 8 bases are shared with TRBD1. The ends lost 2 bases at V and 3 bases at J; junction bases unmatched: 5. CDR3 length: 15 residues. Germline V gene sequence: CDR1 MGHRA, CDR2 YSYEKL. CDR3 nucleotides: TGCGCCAGCAGCCAACGGACAGGGAAGGACTATGGCTACACCTTC. The encoded protein is CASSQRTGKDYGYTF.